Listed here are 6 T cell receptor beta chains from one sample, sequenced in a study of cytomegalovirus exposure and HLA in healthy donors. The study ran its PCR with 60 Vbeta and 13 Jbeta primers. The table came from immunoSEQ multiplex PCR; TCRdb's copy has only in-frame clones and leaves some out. The sample carries 110,000 or so clones, approximately 72% recorded once. Specimen: PBMCs. The receptors shown here come from a man aged 30 to 39 in good health and CMV-seronegative.

V gene TRBV15 combines with J gene TRBJ1-2; 8 bases line up with TRBD1. The CDR3 length is 15 residues. Germline V gives CDR1 LNHNV, CDR2 YYDKDF (reference sequence). The J segment lost 1 base and the V segment lost 3 bases, leaving 4 bases of the junction unmatched. The CDR3 DNA follows: TGTGCCACCAGCAGGGGGGACAGGTTTAACTATGGCTACACCTTC. The encoded protein is CATSRGDRFNYGYTF.

The chain links TRBV7-9 to TRBJ1-2, with 9 bases aligning to TRBD1. Germline CDR1 SEHNR, CDR2 FQNEAQ (reference sequence). The CDR3 runs to 14 residues. The V segment lost 5 bases and the J segment 3 bases; nucleotides outside the gene matches: 4. The CDR3 sequence: CASSRDRADYGYTF. DNA of the CDR3: TGTGCCAGCAGCCGGGACAGGGCTGACTATGGCTACACCTTC.

This clone was seen a few times. This chain links TRBV21-1 with TRBJ2-7; the DNA was not compared with TRBD1, the D call given in the table. TRBV21-1 is flagged as a pseudogene. The CDR3 spans 14 residues. For the CDR3, the DNA is TGTGCCAGCTCGAAACAGGGGGCTCTCTACGAGCAGTACTTC. Translation: CASSKQGALYEQYF.

This clone is a singleton in its sample. V and J are TRBV11-2 and TRBJ1-3, with D perhaps matching TRBD1 (6 bases). The CDR3 has 15 residues. The V gene lost 5 bases and the J gene lost 0 bases, with 11 bases spanning the gap. CDR1 and CDR2 (germline): SGHAT, FQNNGV. Here the CDR3 reads CASSLGDISGNTIYF. The CDR3 coding sequence is TGTGCCAGCAGCCTAGGGGACATCTCTGGAAACACCATATATTTT.

This sequence joins TRBV2 and TRBJ2-2; 7 bases fit TRBD2. This CDR3 has 15 amino acids. The germline V gene has CDR1 SNHLY and CDR2 FYNNEI. The V gene end was trimmed by 4 bases and the J gene end by 3 bases; junction bases not matched to a gene: 5. CDR3 sequence (DNA): TGTGCCAGCAGTGTGAGAGCGGGGTACACCGGGGAGCTGTTTTTT. Translated, it gives CASSVRAGYTGELFF.

The V call is TRBV28, the J call TRBJ2-1; D perhaps matches TRBD2 (5 bases). The V gene's germline CDR1 is MDHEN and CDR2 SYDVKM. Trimming took 7 bases from V and 4 from J, leaving 14 bases between them. The CDR3 covers 14 residues. In nucleotides, the CDR3 is TGTGCCAGCACCCAAGGCGGGCTATACAATGAGCAGTTCTTC. Its protein is CASTQGGLYNEQFF.